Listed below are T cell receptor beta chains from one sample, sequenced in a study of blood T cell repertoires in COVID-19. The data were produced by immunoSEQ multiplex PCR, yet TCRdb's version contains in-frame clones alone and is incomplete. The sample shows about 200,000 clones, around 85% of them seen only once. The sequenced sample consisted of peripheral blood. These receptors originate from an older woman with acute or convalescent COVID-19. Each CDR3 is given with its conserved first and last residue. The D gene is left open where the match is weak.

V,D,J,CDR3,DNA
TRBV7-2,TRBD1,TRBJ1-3,CASSWIGTGSGNTIYF,TGTGCCAGCAGCTGGATCGGGACAGGGTCTGGAAACACCATATATTTT
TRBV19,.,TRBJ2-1,CASSTPGRGPYNEQFF,TGTGCCAGTAGTACCCCCGGCAGGGGACCCTACAATGAGCAGTTCTTC
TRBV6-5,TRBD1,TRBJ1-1,CASIPWTGGTEAFF,TGTGCCAGCATCCCCTGGACAGGGGGAACTGAAGCTTTCTTT
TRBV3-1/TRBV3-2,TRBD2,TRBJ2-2,CASSQVFRGDGTGELFF,TGTGCCAGCAGCCAAGTTTTTCGGGGGGATGGGACCGGGGAGCTGTTTTTT
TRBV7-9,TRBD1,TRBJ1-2,CASSPRGTGTYGYTF,TGTGCCAGCAGCCCCCGGGGGACAGGGACATATGGCTACACCTTC
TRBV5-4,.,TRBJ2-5,CASKYRGGAIQETQYF,TGTGCCAGCAAGTACCGGGGCGGGGCGATACAAGAGACCCAGTACTTC
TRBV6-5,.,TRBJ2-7,CASSQQTYEQYF,TGTGCCAGCAGCCAACAGACCTACGAGCAGTACTTC
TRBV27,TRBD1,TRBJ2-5,CASSRDSQTQYF,TGTGCCAGCAGCCGGGACAGTCAGACCCAGTACTTC
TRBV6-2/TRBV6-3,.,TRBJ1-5,CASSYSERGQPQHF,TGTGCCAGCAGTTACTCGGAGCGGGGTCAGCCCCAGCATTTT
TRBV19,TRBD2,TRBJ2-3,CASSTSGKPTDTQYF,TGTGCCAGTAGTACAAGCGGGAAACCCACAGATACGCAGTATTTT